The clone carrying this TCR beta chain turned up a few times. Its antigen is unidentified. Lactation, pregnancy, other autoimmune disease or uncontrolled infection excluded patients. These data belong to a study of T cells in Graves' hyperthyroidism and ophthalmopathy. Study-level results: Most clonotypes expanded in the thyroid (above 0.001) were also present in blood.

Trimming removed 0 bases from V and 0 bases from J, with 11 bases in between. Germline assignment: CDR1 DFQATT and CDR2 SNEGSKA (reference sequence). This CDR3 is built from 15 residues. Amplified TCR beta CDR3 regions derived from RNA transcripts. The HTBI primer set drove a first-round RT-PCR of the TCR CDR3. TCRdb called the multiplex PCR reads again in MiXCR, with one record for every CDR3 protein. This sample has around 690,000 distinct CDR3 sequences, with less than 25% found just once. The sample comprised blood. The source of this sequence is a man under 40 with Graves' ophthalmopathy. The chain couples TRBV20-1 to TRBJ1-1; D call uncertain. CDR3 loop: CSAREGSDMNTEAFF. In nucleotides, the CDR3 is TGCAGTGCTAGAGAGGGGAGCGACATGAACACTGAAGCTTTCTTT.